This T cell receptor (beta chain) was captured in a study of blood T cell repertoires in COVID-19. Study background: Researchers got acute and convalescent COVID-19 samples from the United States, Italy and Spain. From T cells, B-cell-depleted T cells, or PBMCs came the material, which was cDNA or gDNA.

Seattle researchers signed up patients amid active infection and tracked them longitudinally. Per the original methods: Nucleated cell counts were estimated from reference gene primer amplification. Measured with immunoSEQ multiplex PCR; TCRdb has only the in-frame clones, and not every one. The DNA gave D and trimming, while V, J and clone size come from that table. The sample records about 120,000 clones, almost 90% being singletons. Germline V lookup: CDR1 LGHNA, CDR2 YSLEER. V was clipped by 4 bases and J by 5 bases; unmatched bases: 9. CDR3 length: 16 amino acids. This clonotype originated in a woman between 55 and 75 years old with COVID-19, enrolled during active disease. This chain links TRBV4-3 with TRBJ2-1; 9 bases are a match to TRBD2. Sequencing used peripheral blood. As DNA, the CDR3 is TGCGCCAGCAGCCCCCGGCTAGCGGGGAGGGACAATGAGCAGTTCTTC. It specifies CASSPRLAGRDNEQFF.